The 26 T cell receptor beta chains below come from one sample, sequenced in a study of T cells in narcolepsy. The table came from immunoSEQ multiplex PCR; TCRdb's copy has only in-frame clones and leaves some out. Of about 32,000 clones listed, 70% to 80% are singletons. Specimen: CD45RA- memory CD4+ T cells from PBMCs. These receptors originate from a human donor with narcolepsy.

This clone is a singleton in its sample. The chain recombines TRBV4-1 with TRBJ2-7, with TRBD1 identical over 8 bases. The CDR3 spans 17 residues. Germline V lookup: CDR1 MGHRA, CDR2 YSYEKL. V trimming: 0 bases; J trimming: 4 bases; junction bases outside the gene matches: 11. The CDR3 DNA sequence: TGCGCCAGCAGCCAAGATTCTTCCGGGACAGGACCTTACGAGCAGTACTTC. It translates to CASSQDSSGTGPYEQYF.

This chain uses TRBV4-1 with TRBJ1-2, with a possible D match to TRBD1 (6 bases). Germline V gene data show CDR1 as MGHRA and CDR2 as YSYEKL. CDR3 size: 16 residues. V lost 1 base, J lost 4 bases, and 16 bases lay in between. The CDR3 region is CASSQVVGGLGYGYTF. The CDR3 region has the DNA TGCGCCAGCAGCCAAGTCGTTGGGGGGCTGGGCTATGGCTACACCTTC.

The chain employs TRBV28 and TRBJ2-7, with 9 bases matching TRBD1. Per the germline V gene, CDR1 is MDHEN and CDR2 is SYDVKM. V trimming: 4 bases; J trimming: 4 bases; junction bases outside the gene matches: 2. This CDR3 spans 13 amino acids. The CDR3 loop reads CASSWTGVYEQYF. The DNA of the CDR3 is TGTGCCAGCAGTTGGACAGGGGTATACGAGCAGTACTTC.

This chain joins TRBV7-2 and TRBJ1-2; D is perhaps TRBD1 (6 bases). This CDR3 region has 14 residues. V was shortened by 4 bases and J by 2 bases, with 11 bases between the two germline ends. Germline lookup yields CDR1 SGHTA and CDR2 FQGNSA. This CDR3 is CASSSQTGNYGYTF. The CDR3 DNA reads TGTGCCAGCAGCTCCCAGACAGGAAACTATGGCTACACCTTC.

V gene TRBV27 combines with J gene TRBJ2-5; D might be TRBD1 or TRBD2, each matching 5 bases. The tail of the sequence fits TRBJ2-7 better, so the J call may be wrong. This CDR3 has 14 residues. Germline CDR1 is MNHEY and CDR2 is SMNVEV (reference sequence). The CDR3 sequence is CATRLGVTSYEQYF. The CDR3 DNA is TGTGCCACCAGGTTGGGGGTAACCTCCTACGAGCAGTACTTC.

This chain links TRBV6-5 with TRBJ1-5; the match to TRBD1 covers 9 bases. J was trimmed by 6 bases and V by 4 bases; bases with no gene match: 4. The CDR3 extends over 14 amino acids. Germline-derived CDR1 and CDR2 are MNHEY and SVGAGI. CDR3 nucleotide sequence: TGTGCCAGCAGTTCCGGGACAGGGCGTCAGCCCCAGCATTTT. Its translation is CASSSGTGRQPQHF.

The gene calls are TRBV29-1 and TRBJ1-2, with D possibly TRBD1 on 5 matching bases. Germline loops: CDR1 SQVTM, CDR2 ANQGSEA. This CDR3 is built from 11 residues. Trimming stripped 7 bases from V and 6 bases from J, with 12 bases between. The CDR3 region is CSGVGVDGYTF. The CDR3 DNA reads TGCAGCGGGGTGGGGGTAGATGGCTACACCTTC.

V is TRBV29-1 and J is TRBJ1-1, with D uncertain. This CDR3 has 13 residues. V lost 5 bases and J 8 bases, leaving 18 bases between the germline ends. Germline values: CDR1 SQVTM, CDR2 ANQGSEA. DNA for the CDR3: TGCAGCGTTAGGGAGGCCGGGATGTCGGAAGCTTTCTTT. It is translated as CSVREAGMSEAFF. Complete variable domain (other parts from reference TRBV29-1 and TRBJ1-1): SAVISQKPSRDICQRGTSLTIQCQVDSQVTMMFWYRQQPGQSLTLIATANQGSEATYESGFVIDKFPISRPNLTFSTLTVSNMSPEDSSIYLCSVREAGMSEAFFGQGTRLTVV.

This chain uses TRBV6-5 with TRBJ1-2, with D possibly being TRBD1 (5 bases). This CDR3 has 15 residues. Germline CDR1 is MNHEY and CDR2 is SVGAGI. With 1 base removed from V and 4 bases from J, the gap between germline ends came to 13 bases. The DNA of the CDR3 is TGTGCCAGCAGTTACTGGCAGGACAACACCTATGGCTACACCTTC. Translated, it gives CASSYWQDNTYGYTF.

The CDR3 loop reads CASGLGGPGTDTQYF. The CDR3 DNA is TGTGCCAGCGGTTTAGGGGGTCCGGGCACAGATACGCAGTATTTT. The chain employs TRBV6-1 and TRBJ2-3; D is possibly TRBD1 (6 bases). CDR3 size: 15 residues. Germline CDR1 reads MNHNS; CDR2 reads SASEGT. Trimming shortened V by 8 bases and J by 1 base, and 16 bases separated the two germline ends.

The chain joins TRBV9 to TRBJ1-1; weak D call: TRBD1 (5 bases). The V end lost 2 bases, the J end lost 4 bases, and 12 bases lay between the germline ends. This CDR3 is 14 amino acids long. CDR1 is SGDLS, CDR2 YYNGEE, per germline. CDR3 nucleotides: TGTGCCAGCAGCGTGTATCAGGGATCCACTGAAGCTTTCTTT. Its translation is CASSVYQGSTEAFF.

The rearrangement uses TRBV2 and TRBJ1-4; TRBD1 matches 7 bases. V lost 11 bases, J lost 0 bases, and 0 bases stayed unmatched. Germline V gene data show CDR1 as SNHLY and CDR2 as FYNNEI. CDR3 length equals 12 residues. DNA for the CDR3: TGTGCCGGACAGGCAACTAATGAAAAACTGTTTTTT. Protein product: CAGQATNEKLFF. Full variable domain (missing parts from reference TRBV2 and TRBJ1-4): EPEVTQTPSHQVTQMGQEVILRCVPISNHLYFYWYRQILGQKVEFLVSFYNNEISEKSEIFDDQFSVERPDGSNFTLKIRSTKLEDSAMYFCAGQATNEKLFFGSGTQLSVL.

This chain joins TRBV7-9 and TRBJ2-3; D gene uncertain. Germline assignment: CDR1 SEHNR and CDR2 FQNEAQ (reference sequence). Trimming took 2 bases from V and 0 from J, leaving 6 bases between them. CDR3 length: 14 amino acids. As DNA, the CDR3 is TGTGCCAGCAGCTTATATATTAGCACAGATACGCAGTATTTT. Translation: CASSLYISTDTQYF.

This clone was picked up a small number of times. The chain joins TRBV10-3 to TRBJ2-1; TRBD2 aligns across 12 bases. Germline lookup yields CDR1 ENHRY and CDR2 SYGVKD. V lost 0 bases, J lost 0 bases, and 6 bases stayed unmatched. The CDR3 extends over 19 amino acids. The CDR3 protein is CAISESGTSGRLSYNEQFF. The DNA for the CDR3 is TGTGCCATCAGTGAGTCGGGTACTAGCGGGAGGCTCTCCTACAATGAGCAGTTCTTC.

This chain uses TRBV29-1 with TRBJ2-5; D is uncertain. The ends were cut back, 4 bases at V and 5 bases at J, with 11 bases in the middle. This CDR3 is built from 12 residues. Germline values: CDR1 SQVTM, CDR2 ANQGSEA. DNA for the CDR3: TGCAGCGTTGCCCGAGTAAGGGAGACCCAGTACTTC. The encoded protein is CSVARVRETQYF.

CDR3 amino acids: CASSSQAQGPQHF. In nucleotides, the CDR3 is TGTGCCAGCAGCTCACAGGCTCAGGGGCCCCAGCATTTT. The chain has TRBV7-8 and TRBJ1-5; possible D gene TRBD1, 5 bases. Between the trimmed V and J ends, which lost 4 bases and 9 bases, there was a span of 13 bases. CDR3 length: 13 residues. Germline V gives CDR1 SGHVS, CDR2 FQNEAQ.

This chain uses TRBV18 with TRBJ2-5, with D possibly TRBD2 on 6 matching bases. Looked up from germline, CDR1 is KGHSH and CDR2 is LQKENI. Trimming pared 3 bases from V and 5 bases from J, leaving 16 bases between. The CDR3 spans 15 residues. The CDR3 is CASSPREDALETQYF. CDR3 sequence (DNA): TGTGCCAGCTCACCCAGGGAGGATGCTTTGGAGACCCAGTACTTC.

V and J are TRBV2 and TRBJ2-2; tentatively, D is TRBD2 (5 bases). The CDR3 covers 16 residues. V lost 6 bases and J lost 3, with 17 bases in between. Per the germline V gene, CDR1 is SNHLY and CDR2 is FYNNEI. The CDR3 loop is CASRRGLSKDTGELFF. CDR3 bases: TGTGCCAGCAGACGAGGACTTTCTAAGGACACCGGGGAGCTGTTTTTT.

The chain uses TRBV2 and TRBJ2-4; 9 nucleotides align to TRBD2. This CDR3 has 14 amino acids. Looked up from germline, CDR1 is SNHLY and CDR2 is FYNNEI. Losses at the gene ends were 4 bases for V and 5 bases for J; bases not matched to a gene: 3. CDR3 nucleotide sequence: TGTGCCAGCAGTGCCCGACTAGCGGAAAACATTCAGTACTTC. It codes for CASSARLAENIQYF.

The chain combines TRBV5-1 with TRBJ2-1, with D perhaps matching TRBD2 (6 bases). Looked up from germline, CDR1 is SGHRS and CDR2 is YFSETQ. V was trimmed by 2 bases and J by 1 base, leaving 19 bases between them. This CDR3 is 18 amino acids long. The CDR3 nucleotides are TGCGCCAGCAGCTTATTATCCTCTACGGGGGTATCCTACAATGAGCAGTTCTTC. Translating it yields CASSLLSSTGVSYNEQFF.

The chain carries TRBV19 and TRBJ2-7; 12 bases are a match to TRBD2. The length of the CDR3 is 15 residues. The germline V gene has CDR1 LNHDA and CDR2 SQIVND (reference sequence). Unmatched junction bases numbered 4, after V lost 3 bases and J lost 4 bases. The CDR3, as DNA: TGTGCCAGTAGTATCTCTGGGACTAGCGGGTACGAGCAGTACTTC. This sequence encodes CASSISGTSGYEQYF.

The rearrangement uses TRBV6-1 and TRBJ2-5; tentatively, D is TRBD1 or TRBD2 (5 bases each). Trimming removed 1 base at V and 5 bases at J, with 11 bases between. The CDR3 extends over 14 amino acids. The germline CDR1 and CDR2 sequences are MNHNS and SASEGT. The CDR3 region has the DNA TGTGCCAGCAGTGAAGTGGTAGGGACCGAGACCCAGTACTTC. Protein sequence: CASSEVVGTETQYF.

CDR3 residues: CASSVGQRLRADTQYF. CDR3 DNA sequence: TGTGCCAGCAGCGTAGGGCAGCGCCTAAGGGCAGATACGCAGTATTTT. The chain employs TRBV9 and TRBJ2-3; the D is unclear. V lost 0 bases, J lost 4 bases, and 15 bases lay in between. This CDR3 has 16 residues. CDR1 is SGDLS, CDR2 YYNGEE, per germline.

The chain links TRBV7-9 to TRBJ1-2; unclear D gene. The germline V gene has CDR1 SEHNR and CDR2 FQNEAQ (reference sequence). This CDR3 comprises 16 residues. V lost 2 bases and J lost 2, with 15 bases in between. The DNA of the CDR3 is TGTGCCAGCAGCTTAATGGGAAAACCCCCAAACTATGGCTACACCTTC. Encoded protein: CASSLMGKPPNYGYTF.

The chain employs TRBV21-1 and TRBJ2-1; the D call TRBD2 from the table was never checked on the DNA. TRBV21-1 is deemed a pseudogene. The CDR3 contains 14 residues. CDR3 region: CASSKVRTSCEQFF. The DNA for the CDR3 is TGTGCCAGCAGCAAAGTGAGGACTAGTTGTGAGCAGTTCTTC.

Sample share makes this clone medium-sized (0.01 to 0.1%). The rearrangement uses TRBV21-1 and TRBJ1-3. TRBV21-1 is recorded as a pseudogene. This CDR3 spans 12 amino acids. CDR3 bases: TGTGCCAGCAGCAAGGGTCGGGACACCATATATTTT. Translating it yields CASSKGRDTIYF.